The 4 T cell receptor beta chains below were found in one sample sequenced in a study of Ad26.COV2.S vaccination and SARS-CoV-2 variants. Treatment noted: around 19 received Ad26.COV2.S at low or high dose, single or two shots; about five received placebo; per-sample allocation not given. Sampling was performed 63 days after the first vaccine or placebo injection. The data were produced by immunoSEQ multiplex PCR, yet TCRdb's version contains in-frame clones alone and is incomplete. This sample yields some 290,000 clones, of which 85% are seen a single time; 2% to 2.5% belongs to the top ten. The sample was peripheral blood, taken in a trial of Ad26.COV2.S vaccine versus placebo. These receptors were collected from a person aged 18-60 years who received the Ad26.COV2.S COVID-19 vaccine or a placebo.

This clone has more than one count but fewer than ten. The CDR3 is CASSQRTEDPYGYTF. CDR3 bases: TGTGCCAGCAGCCAAAGGACTGAAGACCCCTATGGCTACACCTTC. The chain carries TRBV4-2 and TRBJ1-2; no reliable D call. The CDR3 has 15 amino acids. V shed 2 bases and J shed 4 bases, with 14 bases lying between them. Germline V gene data show CDR1 as LGHNA and CDR2 as YNFKEQ.

V gene TRBV6-5 combines with J gene TRBJ2-7; tentatively, D is TRBD1 or TRBD2 (5 bases each). The CDR3 spans 14 residues. V lost 6 bases and J lost 3, with 15 bases in between. Germline V gene lookup returns CDR1 MNHEY and CDR2 SVGAGI. The CDR3 here is CASRAWDGDYEQYF. The CDR3 coding sequence is TGTGCCAGCAGAGCTTGGGACGGAGACTACGAGCAGTACTTC.

V is TRBV7-2 and J is TRBJ1-1; D is undetermined. V was trimmed by 2 bases and J by 1 base, leaving 5 bases between them. The CDR3 runs 13 residues. The germline V gene encodes CDR1 SGHTA and CDR2 FQGNSA. The CDR3 DNA follows: TGTGCCAGCAGCTTAACGAGGAACACTGAAGCTTTCTTT. Protein product: CASSLTRNTEAFF.

This clone has a single count. This may be a read error: a much more frequent sequence differs by one nucleotide. The chain is built from TRBV9 and TRBJ2-2, with D hard to call. The CDR3 totals 13 residues. Trimming removed 0 bases at V and 3 bases at J, with 3 bases between. From germline, CDR1 is SGDLS and CDR2 YYNGEE. CDR3: CASSVEDTGELFF. The CDR3 coding sequence is TGTGCCAGCAGCGTAGAGGACACCGGGGAGCTGTTTTTT.